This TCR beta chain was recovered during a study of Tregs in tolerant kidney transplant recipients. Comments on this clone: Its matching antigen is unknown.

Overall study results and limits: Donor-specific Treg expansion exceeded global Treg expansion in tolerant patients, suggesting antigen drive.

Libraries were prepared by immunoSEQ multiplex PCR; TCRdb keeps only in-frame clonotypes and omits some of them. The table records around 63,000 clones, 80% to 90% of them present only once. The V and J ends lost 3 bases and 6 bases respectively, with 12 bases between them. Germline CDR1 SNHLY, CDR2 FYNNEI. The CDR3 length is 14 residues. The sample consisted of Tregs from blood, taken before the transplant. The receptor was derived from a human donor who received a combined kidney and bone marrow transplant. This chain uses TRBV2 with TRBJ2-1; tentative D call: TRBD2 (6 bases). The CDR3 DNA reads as TGTGCCAGCAGTGACGCGGGGCGCGGCAATGAGCAGTTCTTC. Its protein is CASSDAGRGNEQFF. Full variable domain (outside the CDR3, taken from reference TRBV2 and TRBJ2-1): EPEVTQTPSHQVTQMGQEVILRCVPISNHLYFYWYRQILGQKVEFLVSFYNNEISEKSEIFDDQFSVERPDGSNFTLKIRSTKLEDSAMYFCASSDAGRGNEQFFGPGTRLTVL.